Only one count was recorded for the clone carrying this T cell receptor (beta chain). These data belong to a study of T cell changes during pregnancy in multiple sclerosis. V lost 3 bases and J lost 4, with 6 bases in between. From germline, CDR1 is MNHNS and CDR2 SASEGT. CDR3 length equals 13 residues. The protocol was immunoSEQ multiplex PCR, while the TCRdb copy is restricted to in-frame clones and leaves out a portion. The sample contains roughly 39,000 clones, more than 75% of which appear only once. The sequence derives from a female donor with multiple sclerosis, enrolled in a pregnancy study. Sample: PBMCs (not recorded whether the cells were cultured). The chain uses TRBV6-1 and TRBJ1-4; D remains unclear. For the CDR3, the DNA is TGTGCCAGCAGTGATCTGATTAATGAAAAACTGTTTTTT. This translates into CASSDLINEKLFF.